The 8 T cell receptor beta chains below all came from one sample that was sequenced in a study of shared clonotypes between healthy human individuals. Method: immunoSEQ multiplex PCR; TCRdb's copy keeps in-frame clones and lacks some. The sample contains 780,000 or so clones, roughly 72% of which appear only once. Sequencing was carried out using memory CD4+ T cells sorted from blood. Subset reported: CD45RA-negative fraction. The receptors stem from a woman younger than 45 in good health.

Only a few counts were recorded for this clone. The chain recombines TRBV4-1 with TRBJ2-5; D is unclear. Germline assignment: CDR1 MGHRA and CDR2 YSYEKL. This CDR3 contains 18 residues. The V gene lost 0 bases and the J gene lost 5 bases, with 22 bases spanning the gap. The CDR3 region is CASSQEGGGGLPSETQYF. CDR3 nucleotides: TGCGCCAGCAGCCAAGAGGGTGGCGGCGGTCTTCCTTCGGAGACCCAGTACTTC.

This chain connects TRBV28 to TRBJ2-1; 9 bases are shared with TRBD2. The trim removed 9 bases at V and 2 bases at J, leaving 8 bases unmatched. CDR3 length equals 15 residues. Germline V lookup: CDR1 MDHEN, CDR2 SYDVKM. CDR3 bases: TGTGCCAGTTTGAGAGGCGGGAGGGCCTACAATGAGCAGTTCTTC. Translation gives CASLRGGRAYNEQFF.

The CDR3 bases are TGTGCCAGCAGTTTATTTGGGGGCGGACAGGGGGAAGAAAAACTGTTTTTT. Translated, it gives CASSLFGGGQGEEKLFF. The chain has TRBV27 and TRBJ1-4, with TRBD1 identical over 10 bases. Germline V gives CDR1 MNHEY, CDR2 SMNVEV (reference sequence). The CDR3 loop spans 17 amino acids. V shed 1 base and J 8 bases; nucleotides not matched to a gene: 10.

The V call is TRBV4-1, the J call TRBJ1-2, with D perhaps TRBD1 (5 bases). Trimming cost V 0 bases and J 11 bases, with 22 bases left between them. The CDR3 runs 16 residues. The germline V gene encodes CDR1 MGHRA and CDR2 YSYEKL. In DNA form, the CDR3 reads TGCGCCAGCAGCCAAGAGGAAGGGGCCGAACGGGGGAGTTACACCTTC. This gives the protein CASSQEEGAERGSYTF.

This chain's CDR3 is CASSKGAQETQYF. DNA of the CDR3: TGTGCCAGCTCAAAGGGGGCTCAAGAGACCCAGTACTTC. The chain combines TRBV18 with TRBJ2-5; 7 bases match TRBD1. Germline loops: CDR1 KGHSH, CDR2 LQKENI. The junction had 2 bases not matched to a gene; V was cut back by 5 bases and J by 2 bases. CDR3 length equals 13 residues.

The V gene is TRBV7-2, the J gene TRBJ2-1, with D possibly matching TRBD2 (6 bases). CDR3 length: 13 amino acids. CDR1 is SGHTA, CDR2 FQGNSA, per germline. The germline V and J ends were trimmed by 5 bases and 8 bases, with 13 bases remaining between them. This chain's CDR3 is CASSRLDNDEQFF. CDR3 bases: TGTGCCAGCAGCCGACTAGATAACGATGAGCAGTTCTTC.

This clone was seen only a few times. V usage is TRBV5-1 and J usage is TRBJ2-3; no reliable D call. The CDR3 sequence is 14 residues long. V lost 4 bases and J lost 9, with 18 bases in between. Germline values: CDR1 SGHRS, CDR2 YFSETQ. Here the CDR3 reads CASSISRPLETQYF. The CDR3, as DNA: TGCGCCAGCAGCATCTCTAGGCCCCTAGAGACGCAGTATTTT. Full variable domain (missing parts from reference TRBV5-1 and TRBJ2-3): KAGVTQTPRYLIKTRGQQVTLSCSPISGHRSVSWYQQTPGQGLQFLFEYFSETQRNKGNFPGRFSGRQFSNSRSEMNVSTLELGDSALYLCASSISRPLETQYFGPGTRLTVL.

This rearrangement joins TRBV6-1 to TRBJ1-2, with D possibly TRBD1 on 5 matching bases. Germline assignment: CDR1 MNHNS and CDR2 SASEGT. The CDR3 totals 12 residues. V lost 8 bases and J 6 bases, leaving 13 bases between the germline ends. CDR3: CASHPPGHGYTF. CDR3 nucleotides: TGTGCCAGCCATCCGCCGGGGCATGGCTACACCTTC.